This TCR beta chain was sequenced for a study of shared clonotypes between healthy human individuals. Study-level results: All-four-donor shared clonotypes had higher generation probabilities than non-shared clonotypes did. Between a handful of donors, naive CD4 clonotypes were shared at a level of about 5%.

Both subsets, CD45RA+ naive and CD45RA-negative memory, were split from the CD4+ cells. The CDR3 consists of 14 residues. The germline V gene encodes CDR1 MNHEY and CDR2 SMNVEV (reference sequence). Trimming took 5 bases from V and 5 from J; bases not matched to a gene: 6. Clones were sequenced by immunoSEQ multiplex PCR, and TCRdb holds only the in-frame ones, with some missing. Of some 550,000 clones listed, around 97% are singletons. As for this clone: Antigen: not known.

The sequenced sample was naive CD4+ T cells sorted from blood. The sample's subset: CD45RA+ positively selected. The chain recombines TRBV27 with TRBJ1-5, with 7 bases identical to TRBD1. This clonotype was sampled from a woman under 40 in good health. CDR3 nucleotide sequence: TGTGCCAGCAGTCTCCAGGGGGAGGATCAGCCCCAGCATTTT. Amino acid sequence: CASSLQGEDQPQHF.